One and the same sample provided the 18 T cell receptor beta chains below, sequenced in a study of regulatory T cells in long-lasting Graves disease. Arm-PCR of CDR3 regions and iRepertoire HTBI primers were used to build TCR beta libraries. TCRdb reprocessed the multiplex PCR reads with MiXCR, giving one entry per CDR3 protein. The sample has 400,000 to 550,000 distinct CDR3 sequences, about a sixth seen once. The time point here: newly diagnosed GD, antithyroid drugs for less than 3 months. Making the TCR library involved RNA that had been extracted from PBMCs. These records were also assigned to another study, of T cells in Graves' hyperthyroidism and ophthalmopathy.

The sequenced sample was peripheral blood mononuclear cells (PBMCs), obtained at new diagnosis, from a patient treated with antithyroid drugs. The receptors stem from a woman in her twenties or thirties with Graves disease.

Concerning this clonotype itself: A read error is possible here, since a much larger clone lies one base away. The chain employs TRBV7-2 and TRBJ1-3, with D maybe TRBD1 (5 bases). The germline gives CDR1 SGHTA, CDR2 FQGNSA. The CDR3 has 16 residues. CDR3: CASSPTLRGSGNSIYF. The DNA for the CDR3 is TGTGCCAGCAGCCCCACGTTGAGGGGCTCTGGAAACAGCATATATTTT.

This clonotype turned up a few times. The CDR3 bases are TGTGCCAGCAGCCCCAACGAAACGGGTGCTCCGTACGAGCAGTACTTC. It is translated as CASSPNETGAPYEQYF. The V gene is TRBV9, the J gene TRBJ2-7; the D is unclear. The germline V and J ends were trimmed by 4 bases and 4 bases, with 21 bases remaining between them. CDR1 is SGDLS and CDR2 is YYNGEE in the germline V gene. This CDR3 is 16 amino acids long.

This clonotype has at least ten counts. The rearrangement links TRBV15 to TRBJ2-1, with 10 bases matching TRBD1. Germline V gene sequence: CDR1 LNHNV, CDR2 YYDKDF (reference sequence). Trimming at V came to 1 base and at J to 3 bases, leaving 3 bases not matched to a gene. The CDR3 contains 16 residues. The CDR3 nucleotides read TGTGCCACCAGCAGAGTAGGGGACAGGGGCTACAATGAGCAGTTCTTC. It translates to CATSRVGDRGYNEQFF.

This clonotype has ten or more counts. This rearrangement joins TRBV10-3 to TRBJ2-7, with D possibly TRBD2 on 6 matching bases. Germline V gene sequence: CDR1 ENHRY, CDR2 SYGVKD. Trimming took off 8 bases at V and 7 bases at J, with 24 bases between the two ends. This CDR3 region has 15 residues. This chain's CDR3 is CAIGGREPSVGEQYF. In DNA, the CDR3 is TGTGCCATCGGAGGCCGGGAGCCTAGCGTGGGGGAGCAGTACTTC.

Only a few counts were recorded for this clonotype. The DNA for the CDR3 is TGCGCCAGCAGTGAGTCGCGGGGCATTCAGTACTTC. This codes for CASSESRGIQYF. This chain joins TRBV10-1 and TRBJ2-4; D is perhaps TRBD2 (6 bases). Trimming cost V 0 bases and J 9 bases, with 6 bases left between them. The germline gives CDR1 WNHNN, CDR2 SYGVQD (reference sequence). CDR3 length equals 12 residues.

The table lists this clonotype with many counts. The chain joins TRBV6-1 to TRBJ2-7; D is possibly TRBD1 (6 bases). CDR3 size: 16 residues. V was trimmed by 6 bases and J by 5 bases, leaving 23 bases between them. Germline CDR1 is MNHNS and CDR2 is SASEGT. CDR3 in amino acids: CASRLPTGLFLDEQYF. CDR3 nucleotides: TGTGCCAGCAGACTTCCTACAGGGTTGTTTTTGGACGAGCAGTACTTC.

This clonotype was observed a few times. V gene TRBV2 combines with J gene TRBJ1-5, with a tentative D call TRBD1 (5 bases). CDR1 is SNHLY, CDR2 FYNNEI, per germline. The ends were cut back, 4 bases at V and 7 bases at J, with 14 bases in the middle. CDR3 length: 14 amino acids. The CDR3 spells CASSARAHRQPQHF. In DNA, the CDR3 is TGTGCCAGCAGTGCCAGGGCCCATCGCCAGCCCCAGCATTTT.

There are a few counts of this clonotype. This rearrangement joins TRBV12-3 or TRBV12-4 to TRBJ2-3; TRBD2 aligns across 12 bases. V shed 3 bases, J shed 5 bases, and the junction held 6 bases outside the gene matches. The CDR3 consists of 16 residues. The CDR3 DNA is TGTGCCAGCAGTTTGAGTCAGGGACTAGCGGGAGATACGCAGTATTTT. It is translated as CASSLSQGLAGDTQYF.

On this clonotype: The junction shows a germline mismatch at one end, possibly a read error. The V and J genes are TRBV11-2 and TRBJ2-3; maybe TRBD1 (5 bases). CDR1 and CDR2 (germline): SGHAT, FQNNGV. This CDR3 spans 12 amino acids. DNA for the CDR3: TGTGCCAGCAAAAGGGCGGACACCGGCTGTTTTTTT. Protein product: CASKRADTGCFF. The full variable domain, its missing parts supplied by reference TRBV11-2 and TRBJ2-3, is EAGVAQSPRYKIIEKRQSVAFWCNPISGHATLYWYQQILGQGPKLLIQFQNNGVVDDSQLPKDRFSAERLKGVDSTLKIQPAKLEDSAVYLCASKRADTGCFFGPGTRLTVL.

This clonotype was seen a few times. The rearrangement links TRBV7-9 to TRBJ1-3, with D perhaps TRBD1 (6 bases). CDR1 and CDR2 (germline): SEHNR, FQNEAQ (reference sequence). The CDR3 covers 15 residues. V shed 3 bases and J shed 0 bases, with 9 bases lying between them. The CDR3 loop reads CASSFGQSSGNTIYF. The CDR3 DNA is TGTGCCAGCAGCTTTGGACAGAGCTCTGGAAACACCATATATTTT.

This clonotype has ten or more counts. This chain connects TRBV27 to TRBJ2-3; the D call may be TRBD1 or TRBD2 (5 bases each). CDR3 length: 22 amino acids. Trimming took 11 bases from V and 0 from J, leaving 39 bases between them. In germline, CDR1 is MNHEY, CDR2 SMNVEV (reference sequence). The CDR3 is CAAQAHPEGLPQTPSSTDTQYF. The CDR3, as DNA: TGTGCCGCCCAAGCGCACCCTGAGGGGCTTCCCCAAACCCCCTCTAGCACAGATACGCAGTATTTT.

This clonotype was observed many times. The rearrangement uses TRBV29-1 and TRBJ2-3; D is undetermined. V was pared by 4 bases and J by 2 bases, with 10 bases between. The germline CDR1 and CDR2 sequences are SQVTM and ANQGSEA. CDR3 length: 13 residues. The CDR3 coding sequence is TGCAGCGTTGCCCTCCTACTCACAGATACGCAGTATTTT. Amino acids: CSVALLLTDTQYF.

This clonotype was detected many times. The rearrangement links TRBV7-2 to TRBJ2-7; either TRBD1 or TRBD2 may supply D (5 bases each). The CDR3 has 16 amino acids. V dropped 2 bases and J dropped 0 bases, with 14 bases sitting between them. Germline V lookup: CDR1 SGHTA, CDR2 FQGNSA. DNA of the CDR3: TGTGCCAGCAGCTTACCCGGGACCAAGAGCTCCTACGAGCAGTACTTC. It encodes CASSLPGTKSSYEQYF.

This clonotype was observed many times. The CDR3 DNA sequence: TGTGCCAGCAGCAGGTTTGGCTCCTACGAGCAGTACTTC. Amino acid sequence: CASSRFGSYEQYF. V usage is TRBV5-4 and J usage is TRBJ2-7; no definite D call. This CDR3 region has 13 residues. Between the trimmed V and J ends, which lost 4 bases and 0 bases, there was a span of 8 bases. Germline V gene lookup returns CDR1 SGHNT and CDR2 YYREEE (reference sequence). Combining the CDR3 with reference TRBV5-4 and TRBJ2-7 gives the whole variable domain ETGVTQSPTHLIKTRGQQVTLRCSSQSGHNTVSWYQQALGQGPQFIFQYYREEENGRGNFPPRFSGLQFPNYSSELNVNALELDDSALYLCASSRFGSYEQYFGPGTRLTVT.

The chain links TRBV10-3 to TRBJ2-3, with TRBD2 matching 7 bases. V shed 6 bases and J 6 bases; nucleotides not matched to a gene: 12. Germline CDR1 reads ENHRY; CDR2 reads SYGVKD. CDR3 size: 15 residues. DNA of the CDR3: TGTGCCATCAGCCAACTAGCGAAACACAGGGATACGCAGTATTTT. Its protein is CAISQLAKHRDTQYF.

Concerning this clonotype: A much larger clone differs from this one at a single base, so this may be a read error. This chain connects TRBV5-6 to TRBJ2-3; 8 bases align to TRBD2. V shed 1 base, J shed 0 bases, and the junction held 4 bases outside the gene matches. The germline V gene encodes CDR1 SGHDT and CDR2 YYEEEE. This CDR3 has 16 residues. This CDR3 is CASSLTSGPSTDTQYF. For the CDR3, the DNA is TGTGCCAGCAGCTTGACTAGCGGACCTAGCACAGATACGCAGTATTTT.

This clonotype was observed once. No conserved phenylalanine or tryptophan ends this CDR3, so it is likely a read error. Here the CDR3 reads CASSLEGGTEAFL. CDR3 bases: TGCGCCAGCAGCTTGGAAGGGGGGACTGAAGCTTTCCTT. The chain employs TRBV5-1 and TRBJ1-1, with D maybe TRBD1 (6 bases). The V gene lost 0 bases and the J gene lost 5 bases, with 8 bases spanning the gap. The V gene's germline CDR1 is SGHRS and CDR2 YFSETQ. The CDR3 runs 13 residues.

The chain uses TRBV19 and TRBJ2-7; 7 bases map to TRBD1. The CDR3 is made up of 15 amino acids. CDR1 and CDR2 (germline): LNHDA, SQIVND (reference sequence). The ends lost 4 bases at V and 3 bases at J; junction bases unmatched: 9. The CDR3 loop is CASSTTGTANYEQYF. The CDR3 region has the DNA TGTGCCAGTAGTACAACCGGGACAGCGAACTACGAGCAGTACTTC.